Below, 13 T cell receptor beta chains from the same sample are listed, as sequenced in a study of beta chain features in type 1 diabetes. General study results and limits: In every one of the four CD4+ subsets, TCRB CDR3s were moderately but significantly shorter in Type 1 diabetes patients.

No antigen has been assigned to these receptors. TCRB transcripts that were expressed got sequenced, as all of the isolated RNA had been reverse transcribed. Method: immunoSEQ multiplex PCR; TCRdb's copy keeps in-frame clones and lacks some. This table holds hundreds of thousands of clones, over 12% found once. Specimen: naive CD4+ T cells from blood. The receptors derive from a man between 18 and 29 years old with type 1 diabetes.

The J gene is TRBJ2-7, the V gene TRBV6-6, with 11 positions matching TRBD1. The V and J ends lost 6 bases and 5 bases, in that order; junction bases with no gene match: 6. The CDR3 extends over 14 amino acids. The germline gives CDR1 MNHNY, CDR2 SVGAGI (reference sequence). The DNA for the CDR3 is TGTGCCAGCAGCCTTCGGACAGGGGGCGACGAGCAGTACTTC. Translated, it gives CASSLRTGGDEQYF.

The V and J genes are TRBV11-2 and TRBJ2-1, with TRBD2 identical over 9 bases. The CDR3 runs to 15 residues. Germline trimming cut 3 bases from V and 7 bases from J; bases unmatched to any gene: 7. In germline, CDR1 is SGHAT, CDR2 FQNNGV. CDR3 coding DNA: TGTGCCAGCAGCTTGGGAGCGGGAGGATCAAATGAGCAGTTCTTC. It specifies CASSLGAGGSNEQFF.

The rearrangement links TRBV4-3 to TRBJ1-4; 8 bases are shared with TRBD1. The CDR3 covers 16 residues. The germline CDR1 and CDR2 sequences are LGHNA and YSLEER. After removal of 0 bases from V and 8 bases from J, the junction contained 8 bases not matched to a gene. CDR3 protein: CASSQDRPGGVEKLFF. CDR3 nucleotides: TGCGCCAGCAGCCAAGATAGGCCAGGGGGCGTAGAAAAACTGTTTTTT.

Only a few counts were recorded for this clone. The rearrangement joins TRBV2 to TRBJ2-5; 9 bases fit TRBD1. J was trimmed by 3 bases and V by 7 bases; bases with no gene match: 3. The CDR3 has 13 residues. CDR1 is SNHLY and CDR2 is FYNNEI in the germline V gene. This chain's CDR3 is CASKDRGKETQYF. CDR3 nucleotide sequence: TGTGCCAGCAAGGACAGGGGCAAAGAGACCCAGTACTTC.

This clone has only a few counts. V is TRBV7-6 and J is TRBJ2-5; TRBD2 aligns across 12 bases. V was clipped by 5 bases and J by 4 bases; unmatched bases: 5. Per germline, CDR1 SGHVS and CDR2 FNYEAQ. The CDR3 consists of 15 residues. CDR3 bases: TGTGCCAGCAGCCCTCCGGGACTAGCGGGAGAGACCCAGTACTTC. Translated, it gives CASSPPGLAGETQYF.

A few counts support this clone. The chain uses TRBV5-4 and TRBJ2-1; 8 bases agree with TRBD2. The V and J ends lost 6 bases and 1 base, in that order; junction bases with no gene match: 9. Germline-derived CDR1 and CDR2 are SGHNT and YYREEE (reference sequence). The CDR3 loop spans 16 amino acids. The CDR3 sequence is CASTPSGSESYNEQFF. CDR3 nucleotide sequence: TGTGCCAGCACTCCCAGCGGGAGCGAGTCCTACAATGAGCAGTTCTTC.

This clone occurred a few times. The J gene is TRBJ2-7, the V gene TRBV7-9; weak D call: TRBD2 (5 bases). V lost 5 bases to trimming and J lost 2 bases, with 10 bases between them. The germline V gene encodes CDR1 SEHNR and CDR2 FQNEAQ (reference sequence). This CDR3 spans 13 amino acids. CDR3 in amino acids: CASSPLGTYEQYF. DNA for the CDR3: TGTGCCAGCAGCCCTCTCGGGACCTACGAGCAGTACTTC.

The sample holds a few counts of this clone. This CDR3 is also generated by other DNA sequences in the sample. The chain employs TRBV2 and TRBJ2-5; tentative D call: TRBD1 (6 bases). Per the germline V gene, CDR1 is SNHLY and CDR2 is FYNNEI. There are 12 residues in the CDR3. V dropped 8 bases and J dropped 2 bases, with 9 bases sitting between them. CDR3 region: CASRRGQETQYF. Written as DNA, the CDR3 is TGTGCCAGCCGCAGGGGTCAAGAGACCCAGTACTTC.

This clone was seen more than once but under ten times. The chain combines TRBV30 with TRBJ2-7; 9 bases map to TRBD1. There are 16 residues in the CDR3. V shed 4 bases, J shed 6 bases, and the junction held 16 bases outside the gene matches. CDR1 GTSNPN and CDR2 SVGIG come from the germline V gene (reference sequence). As DNA, the CDR3 is TGTGCCTGGAATTCAGGCTGGGGACAGGGTGTAATCGAGCAGTACTTC. Translated: CAWNSGWGQGVIEQYF. The variable domain in full, completed from reference TRBV30 and TRBJ2-7, reads SQTIHQWPATLVQPVGSPLSLECTVEGTSNPNLYWYRQAAGRGLQLLFYSVGIGQISSEVPQNLSASRPQDRQFILSSKKLLLSDSGFYLCAWNSGWGQGVIEQYFGPGTRLTVT.

The chain has TRBV18 and TRBJ2-6; D uncertain. Looked up from germline, CDR1 is KGHSH and CDR2 is LQKENI. With 6 bases removed from V and 7 bases from J, the gap between germline ends came to 7 bases. This CDR3 has 12 residues. CDR3 region: CASSYAANVLTF. CDR3 sequence (DNA): TGTGCCAGCTCCTATGCAGCCAACGTCCTGACTTTC.

This clone was seen more than once but under ten times. The V and J genes are TRBV29-1 and TRBJ1-5; 9 bases map to TRBD1. V trimming: 4 bases; J trimming: 3 bases; junction bases outside the gene matches: 4. CDR3 length equals 14 residues. Germline V gene data show CDR1 as SQVTM and CDR2 as ANQGSEA. This chain's CDR3 is CSVGGQGNNQPQHF. In DNA form, the CDR3 reads TGCAGCGTTGGAGGACAGGGGAACAATCAGCCCCAGCATTTT.

This clone appeared a few times. The V gene is TRBV18, the J gene TRBJ2-7, with D possibly matching TRBD1 (6 bases). The CDR3 spans 14 residues. Germline values: CDR1 KGHSH, CDR2 LQKENI. Trimming stripped 3 bases from V and 1 base from J, with 10 bases between. CDR3 protein: CASSPRDKSYEQYF. CDR3 coding DNA: TGTGCCAGCTCACCCCGGGACAAGTCCTACGAGCAGTACTTC.

The rearrangement uses TRBV7-2 and TRBJ2-1; 7 bases are shared with TRBD2. Trimming removed 5 bases from V and 9 bases from J; junction bases left unmatched: 13. This CDR3 is built from 15 residues. Germline CDR1 and CDR2: SGHTA and FQGNSA. CDR3 coding DNA: TGTGCCAGCAGCCCCGGACTAGTATCTTCTACTGAGCAGTTCTTC. Its translation is CASSPGLVSSTEQFF.